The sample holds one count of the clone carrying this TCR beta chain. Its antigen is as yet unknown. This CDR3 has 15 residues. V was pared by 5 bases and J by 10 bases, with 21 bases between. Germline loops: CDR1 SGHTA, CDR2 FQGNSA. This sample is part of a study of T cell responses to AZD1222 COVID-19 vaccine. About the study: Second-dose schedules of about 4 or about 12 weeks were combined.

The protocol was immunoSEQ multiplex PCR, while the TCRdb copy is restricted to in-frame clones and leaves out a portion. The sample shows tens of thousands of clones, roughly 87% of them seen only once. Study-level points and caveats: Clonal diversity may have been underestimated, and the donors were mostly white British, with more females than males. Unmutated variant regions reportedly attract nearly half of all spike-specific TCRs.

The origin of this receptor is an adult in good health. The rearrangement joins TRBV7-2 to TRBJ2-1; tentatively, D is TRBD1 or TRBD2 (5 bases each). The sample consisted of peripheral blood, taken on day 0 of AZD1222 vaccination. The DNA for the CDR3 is TGTGCCAGCAGCGTTACTAGACAGTCCGTCCGAGAGCAGTTCTTC. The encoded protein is CASSVTRQSVREQFF.